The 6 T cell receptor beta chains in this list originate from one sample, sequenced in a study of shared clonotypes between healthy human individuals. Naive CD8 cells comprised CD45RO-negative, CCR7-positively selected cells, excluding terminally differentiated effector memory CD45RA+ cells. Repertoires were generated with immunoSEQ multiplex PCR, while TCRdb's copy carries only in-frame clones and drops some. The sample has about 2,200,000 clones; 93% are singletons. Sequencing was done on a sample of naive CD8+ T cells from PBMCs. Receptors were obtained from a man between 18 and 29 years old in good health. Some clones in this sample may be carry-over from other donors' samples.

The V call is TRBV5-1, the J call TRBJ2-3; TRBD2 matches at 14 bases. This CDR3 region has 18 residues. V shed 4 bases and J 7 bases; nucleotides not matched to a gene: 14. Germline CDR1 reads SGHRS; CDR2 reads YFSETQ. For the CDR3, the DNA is TGCGCCAGCAGCCCTATGACTAGCGGGAGGGCCTTGAGAAATACGCAGTATTTT. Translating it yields CASSPMTSGRALRNTQYF. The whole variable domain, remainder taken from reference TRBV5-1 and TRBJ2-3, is KAGVTQTPRYLIKTRGQQVTLSCSPISGHRSVSWYQQTPGQGLQFLFEYFSETQRNKGNFPGRFSGRQFSNSRSEMNVSTLELGDSALYLCASSPMTSGRALRNTQYFGPGTRLTVL.

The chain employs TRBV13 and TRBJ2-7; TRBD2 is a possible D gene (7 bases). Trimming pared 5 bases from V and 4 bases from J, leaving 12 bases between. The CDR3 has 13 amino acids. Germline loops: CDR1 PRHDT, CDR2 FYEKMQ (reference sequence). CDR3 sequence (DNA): TGTGCCAGCAGCCCCAAGGGGGGGTACGAGCAGTACTTC. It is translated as CASSPKGGYEQYF.

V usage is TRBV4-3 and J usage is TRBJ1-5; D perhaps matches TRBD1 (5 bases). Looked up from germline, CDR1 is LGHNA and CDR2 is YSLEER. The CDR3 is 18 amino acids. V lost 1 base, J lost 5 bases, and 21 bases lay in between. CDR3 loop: CASSQGKWTPLGDQPQHF. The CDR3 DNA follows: TGCGCCAGCAGCCAAGGAAAATGGACTCCCCTGGGGGATCAGCCCCAGCATTTT.

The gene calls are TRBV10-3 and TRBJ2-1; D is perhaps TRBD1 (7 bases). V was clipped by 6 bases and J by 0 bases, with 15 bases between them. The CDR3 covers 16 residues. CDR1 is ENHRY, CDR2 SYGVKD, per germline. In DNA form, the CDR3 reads TGTGCCATCAGCGGTCAGGGGGGCATCTCCTACAATGAGCAGTTCTTC. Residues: CAISGQGGISYNEQFF.

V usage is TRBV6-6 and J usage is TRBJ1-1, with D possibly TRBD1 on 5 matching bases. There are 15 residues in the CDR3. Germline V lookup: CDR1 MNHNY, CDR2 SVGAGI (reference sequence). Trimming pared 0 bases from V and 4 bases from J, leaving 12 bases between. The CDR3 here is CASSYSTGETTEAFF. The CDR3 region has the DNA TGTGCCAGCAGTTACTCGACGGGGGAGACCACTGAAGCTTTCTTT.

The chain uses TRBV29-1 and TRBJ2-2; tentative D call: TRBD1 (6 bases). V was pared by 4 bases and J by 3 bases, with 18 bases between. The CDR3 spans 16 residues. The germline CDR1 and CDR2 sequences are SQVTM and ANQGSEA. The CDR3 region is CSVGTLRDKHTGELFF. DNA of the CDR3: TGCAGCGTTGGGACTTTACGGGACAAACACACCGGGGAGCTGTTTTTT.